The rows below give T cell receptor beta chains drawn from one sample of a study of T cell changes during pregnancy in multiple sclerosis. Measured with immunoSEQ multiplex PCR; TCRdb has only the in-frame clones, and not every one. The sample shows about 61,000 clones, about 90% of them seen only once. This specimen consisted of peripheral blood, obtained in the first trimester of pregnancy. Source of these receptors: a female donor in good health, enrolled as a control in a pregnancy study. Both conserved end residues are part of each CDR3. The D gene is left open where the match is weak. A clone size is listed for some rows: how often the clone was seen (once, few, many), or a class if it is expanded.

cdr3_aa,cdr3_nt,cdr3_length,v_call,j_call,d_call,clone_size
CASSLAGGTGTQYF,TGTGCCAGCAGCTTGGCTGGGGGGACGGGGACCCAGTACTTC,14,TRBV5-6,TRBJ2-5,NA,NA
CASSSQGENTEAFF,TGTGCCAGCAGCTCTCAGGGGGAGAACACTGAAGCTTTCTTT,14,TRBV11-3,TRBJ1-1,TRBD1,NA
CASRDSSNSEAFF,TGTGCCAGCAGGGACTCGAGTAATTCTGAAGCTTTCTTT,13,TRBV6-4,TRBJ1-1,NA,NA
CASSTRQGVEAFF,TGTGCCAGCAGCACTCGACAGGGCGTTGAAGCTTTCTTT,13,TRBV7-6,TRBJ1-1,TRBD1,NA
CASNTDSNYGYTF,TGTGCCAGCAATACGGACAGCAACTATGGCTACACCTTC,13,TRBV6-1,TRBJ1-2,NA,NA
CASSPTGLTEAFF,TGTGCCAGCAGCCCGACAGGGCTCACTGAAGCTTTCTTT,13,TRBV27,TRBJ1-1,TRBD1,NA
CASSSGQGILDGGYTF,TGTGCCAGCAGTTCGGGACAGGGAATTCTCGATGGTGGCTACACCTTC,16,TRBV28,TRBJ1-2,TRBD1,NA
CASSQTPSNYGYTF,TGTGCCAGCAGCCAGACACCGTCTAACTATGGCTACACCTTC,14,TRBV7-2,TRBJ1-2,NA,NA
CASSLTGPTYEQYF,TGCGCCAGCAGCTTAACAGGGCCGACCTACGAGCAGTACTTC,14,TRBV5-1,TRBJ2-7,NA,NA
CASSARGQLHSGNTIYF,TGTGCCAGCAGTGCGAGGGGACAGCTTCACTCTGGAAACACCATATATTTT,17,TRBV28,TRBJ1-3,TRBD1,NA
CAWSGQGGKYYGYTF,TGTGCCTGGAGCGGACAGGGGGGAAAATACTATGGCTACACCTTC,15,TRBV30,TRBJ1-2,TRBD1,NA
CASSEQNYGYTF,TGTGCCAGCAGTGAACAGAACTATGGCTACACCTTC,12,TRBV25-1,TRBJ1-2,NA,NA
CASSLSQLGSGGYTF,TGTGCCAGCAGCTTATCTCAGTTGGGGAGTGGTGGCTACACCTTC,15,TRBV7-2,TRBJ1-2,NA,NA
CASSPEGTSYEQYF,TGTGCCAGCTCACCGGAGGGGACCTCCTACGAGCAGTACTTC,14,TRBV18,TRBJ2-7,NA,NA
CASSPRGNTEAFF,TGTGCCAGCAGCCCCCGGGGGAACACTGAAGCTTTCTTT,13,TRBV7-3,TRBJ1-1,NA,NA
CASRSRDSHYYEQYF,TGTGCCAGCAGATCCCGGGACTCCCACTACTACGAGCAGTACTTC,15,TRBV6-6,TRBJ2-7,NA,NA
CASSLEKSSYEQYF,TGTGCCAGCAGCTTAGAAAAGAGCTCCTACGAGCAGTACTTC,14,TRBV13,TRBJ2-7,NA,NA
CASSPRTSGGTDTQYF,TGCGCCAGCAGCCCACGGACTAGCGGGGGCACAGATACGCAGTATTTT,16,TRBV5-1,TRBJ2-3,TRBD2,NA
CASSFQDTQYF,TGTGCCAGCAGCTTTCAAGATACGCAGTATTTT,11,TRBV5-4,TRBJ2-3,NA,once
CASSLDSMNTEAFF,TGTGCCAGCAGCCTGGACAGCATGAACACTGAAGCTTTCTTT,14,TRBV6-5,TRBJ1-1,NA,NA
CASSLAQESYGYTF,TGTGCCAGCAGCTTAGCGCAGGAAAGTTATGGCTACACCTTC,14,TRBV7-9,TRBJ1-2,NA,NA
CASSHTGGSEAFF,TGTGCCAGCAGTCATACGGGGGGGAGTGAAGCTTTCTTT,13,TRBV27,TRBJ1-1,NA,NA
CASTLNAYEQYF,TGTGCCAGCACCCTGAACGCGTACGAGCAGTACTTC,12,TRBV7-9,TRBJ2-7,NA,NA
CASSEALRREWTYEQYF,TGTGCCAGCAGTGAAGCGCTAAGGAGGGAATGGACCTACGAGCAGTACTTC,17,TRBV2,TRBJ2-7,NA,NA
CASSLEGQSYGYTF,TGCGCCAGCAGCTTGGAGGGACAGTCCTATGGCTACACCTTC,14,TRBV5-1,TRBJ1-2,TRBD1,once
CASSHSLTSGTDTQYF,TGTGCCAGCAGCCATTCTTTGACTAGCGGTACAGATACGCAGTATTTT,16,TRBV7-2,TRBJ2-3,TRBD2,NA
CASSLASGGTADTQYF,TGTGCCAGCAGCTTAGCTAGCGGGGGTACCGCAGATACGCAGTATTTT,16,TRBV7-2,TRBJ2-3,TRBD2,NA
CASRVFRESYEQYF,TGTGCCAGCAGGGTTTTTCGGGAATCTTACGAGCAGTACTTC,14,TRBV5-8,TRBJ2-7,NA,NA
CASSPRWGQDTYEQYF,TGTGCCAGCAGCCCTCGGTGGGGACAGGACACCTACGAGCAGTACTTC,16,TRBV14,TRBJ2-7,TRBD1,NA
CASSRIAQENYGYTF,TGTGCCAGCAGCCGTATCGCCCAGGAAAACTATGGCTACACCTTC,15,TRBV27,TRBJ1-2,NA,NA
CASSIQALGADTQYF,TGTGCCAGTAGTATACAGGCACTCGGGGCAGATACGCAGTATTTT,15,TRBV19,TRBJ2-3,NA,NA
CASSPGYYGYTF,TGTGCCAGCAGCCCGGGGTACTATGGCTACACCTTC,12,TRBV7-9,TRBJ1-2,NA,NA
CATSSLSWTTSNEKLFF,TGTGCCACCAGCAGTCTTTCCTGGACAACCTCTAATGAAAAACTGTTTTTT,17,TRBV15,TRBJ1-4,NA,NA
CASSLVAQISYEQYF,TGTGCCAGCAGCTTAGTAGCGCAGATTTCCTACGAGCAGTACTTC,15,TRBV7-2,TRBJ2-7,NA,NA
CASSPFIDSTNYGYTF,TGTGCCAGCTCACCATTTATAGACAGTACTAACTATGGCTACACCTTC,16,TRBV18,TRBJ1-2,NA,NA
CASSPWTDSYEQYF,TGTGCCAGCAGCCCCTGGACTGACTCCTACGAGCAGTACTTC,14,TRBV9,TRBJ2-7,NA,NA
CAWSEGITGFSPLHF,TGTGCCTGGAGTGAAGGGATTACAGGGTTTTCACCCCTCCACTTT,15,TRBV30,TRBJ1-6,NA,NA
CTCMAGPGLSPLHF,TGTACCTGTATGGCGGGCCCCGGACTTTCACCCCTCCACTTT,14,TRBV30,TRBJ1-6,NA,NA
CASSGTSGGDTQYF,TGTGCCAGCAGTGGGACTAGCGGGGGGGATACGCAGTATTTT,14,TRBV6-4,TRBJ2-3,TRBD2,NA
CASSRNLAGVSYNEQFF,TGTGCCAGCAGCAGAAATTTAGCGGGGGTCTCCTACAATGAGCAGTTCTTC,17,TRBV7-2,TRBJ2-1,TRBD2,NA
CASSTGSNYGYTF,TGTGCCAGCAGTACAGGGAGTAACTATGGCTACACCTTC,13,TRBV2,TRBJ1-2,NA,NA
CASSLDSGGFYEQYF,TGTGCCAGCAGCTTGGATAGCGGGGGCTTTTACGAGCAGTACTTC,15,TRBV11-1,TRBJ2-7,TRBD2,NA
CASSESRGLASETQYF,TGTGCCAGCAGTGAGAGTCGGGGACTAGCATCAGAGACCCAGTACTTC,16,TRBV2,TRBJ2-5,TRBD2,NA
CAWLQTGIGETQYF,TGTGCCTGGCTCCAGACAGGGATCGGCGAGACCCAGTACTTC,14,TRBV30,TRBJ2-5,TRBD1,NA
CSVDAYGQRPGELFF,TGCAGCGTTGACGCTTACGGACAGAGGCCGGGGGAGCTGTTTTTT,15,TRBV29-1,TRBJ2-2,NA,NA
CAWSVSGVSEAFF,TGTGCCTGGAGTGTAAGCGGGGTCTCTGAAGCTTTCTTT,13,TRBV30,TRBJ1-1,NA,NA
CAWSIGGQPQHF,TGTGCCTGGAGTATAGGGGGACAGCCCCAGCATTTT,12,TRBV30,TRBJ1-5,NA,NA
CASSLDRGEYGYTF,TGTGCCAGCAGCTTGGACAGGGGGGAATATGGCTACACCTTC,14,TRBV5-6,TRBJ1-2,TRBD1,NA
CASRELTGGTQYF,TGTGCCAGCAGGGAATTGACAGGGGGAACGCAGTATTTT,13,TRBV27,TRBJ2-3,TRBD1,NA